Described below is a single T cell receptor beta chain sequence and its context. Its antigen is still unknown. Base qualities are not at hand, and no much larger clone is one base apart. TCRbeta CDR3 regions were amplified from genomic DNA using the immunoSEQ Assay, a bias-controlled multiplex PCR. In the paper's pipeline: Within the assay, amplification of reference gene primers was used to estimate how many nucleated cells each sample contained. To quantify the absolute abundance of each unique TCRbeta CDR3 rearrangement, sequence reads were collapsed and filtered. Productive Simpson clonality was computed per sample as the square root of Simpson's diversity index over productive rearrangements. The source is immuneACCESS, and TCRdb retained only in-frame sequences with V and J called. Part of the clones is not carried over; for the studies checked, unresolved V genes explain less than half of this, and the remainder is unexplained. V, J and clone size derive from that table, while D and trimming were established from the DNA sequence. Present in this sample are more than 20,000 clones, about 91% of which were seen just once. The ten largest clones add up to roughly 21% of the sample.

This record belongs to a study of blood T cell repertoires in COVID-19 (dated by TCRdb to 2019 to 2021). Describing the broader study: The collaborator samples originated in the United States, Italy and Spain and spanned the acute and convalescent phases of COVID-19. The material from the prospective study consisted of cDNA or gDNA derived from T cells, B-cell-depleted T cells, or PBMCs. The dataset comprised deeply sampled blood TCRbeta repertoires from subjects exposed to, actively infected with, or recovered from COVID-19. The repertoires were made available in a free public database intended to serve as a resource for research on the immune response to SARS-CoV-2. Samples were obtained from the ongoing ImmuneRACE study (first 160 participants) and from over 1,000 subjects provided by 6 global collaborators. Nearly every sample came with metadata listing a de-identified subject ID, COVID-19 status, age in years and sex. Where available, HLA class I and class II types were taken from metadata supplied by the sample provider and were not determined by assay-based typing. What the research found in general, with its limitations: Clinical and demographic metadata were provided uncurated, with the amount varying by source and participant.

Collaborating institutions collected whole blood in K2EDTA tubes following their own protocols. For TCRbeta analysis, collaborators shipped samples in one of three forms: frozen whole blood, isolated PBMCs, or DNA extracted from either of those sample types. CDR1 and CDR2 were assigned from the germline V gene as MDHEN and SYDVKM. Germline trimming amounts to 7 bases on V and 3 bases on J, with 13 as the count of junction bases outside the gene matches. Measured from the cysteine to the phenylalanine, the CDR3 is 18 residues long. CDR3 DNA is the only sequence kept; it has 54 bases, read in frame from the first base.

The specimen was peripheral blood. The chain couples TRBV28 to TRBJ2-6, with TRBD1 matching 9 junction bases. The clonotype originates from a human donor in a cohort sampled during active COVID-19. The CDR3 reads CASNPDRGTASGANVLTF. The DNA sequence follows: TGTGCCAGCAACCCGGACAGGGGTACTGCTAGTGGGGCCAACGTCCTGACTTTC. The entire variable domain, with the stretches around the CDR3 drawn from the reference TRBV28 and TRBJ2-6 proteins, is DVKVTQSSRYLVKRTGEKVFLECVQDMDHENMFWYRQDPGLGLRLIYFSYDVKMKEKGDIPEGYSVSREKKERFSLILESASTNQTSMYLCASNPDRGTASGANVLTFGAGSRLTVL.